This T cell receptor (beta chain) was documented in a study of shared clonotypes between healthy human individuals. Trimming cost V 4 bases and J 5 bases, with 16 bases left between them. Germline V lookup: CDR1 SGHRS, CDR2 YFSETQ. The CDR3 spans 15 residues. Assay: immunoSEQ multiplex PCR; the TCRdb copy retains only in-frame clones and omits some. The sample holds 1.5 million to 1.9 million clones, around 98% seen once. A note on this clone: Its antigen remains unknown.

Notes on the study in general: Rarefaction showed sorted-subset sequencing was incomplete despite large depth.

This sequence was found in a young man in good health. Sample: naive CD4+ T cells sorted from blood. Subset reported: CD45RA+ positively selected. V gene TRBV5-1 combines with J gene TRBJ2-1; TRBD2 is a possible D gene (6 bases). The CDR3 DNA reads TGCGCCAGCAGCGGTGGAGCGGGTCTAAACAATGAGCAGTTCTTC. Its protein product is CASSGGAGLNNEQFF.